The 4 T cell receptor beta chains reported below all come from one sample, sequenced in a study of blood T cell repertoires in COVID-19. Some clones are missing from TCRdb's copy, which holds only in-frame ones; the method was immunoSEQ multiplex PCR. Counted here are 260,000 or so clones, around 83% occurring once; the ten biggest clones make up approximately 5.3%. Sample: peripheral blood. The receptors come from a man older than 75 with acute or convalescent COVID-19.

The chain joins TRBV30 to TRBJ1-5; 7 bases map to TRBD1. J lost 7 bases, V lost 3 bases, and 6 bases had no gene match. The CDR3 covers 13 residues. Germline V gene lookup returns CDR1 GTSNPN and CDR2 SVGIG (reference sequence). CDR3 region: CAWSLTGVQPQHF. CDR3 bases: TGTGCCTGGAGCCTTACAGGGGTACAGCCCCAGCATTTT.

This clone was seen a few times. The J gene is TRBJ1-6, the V gene TRBV3-1 (or the pseudogene TRBV3-2); D uncertain. Germline CDR1 LGHDT, CDR2 YNNKEL (reference sequence). This CDR3 region has 16 residues. V lost 1 base, J lost 1 base, and 8 bases lay in between. The CDR3 coding sequence is TGTGCCAGCAGCCAAGTTTATACTTCCTATAATTCACCCCTCCACTTT. Translated: CASSQVYTSYNSPLHF.

Written as DNA, the CDR3 is TGTGCCACCACTTTGGCGGGGGACACTGAAGCTTTCTTT. Its translation is CATTLAGDTEAFF. The chain employs TRBV12-3 or TRBV12-4 and TRBJ1-1; possibly TRBD1 for D (5 bases). The CDR3 is made up of 13 amino acids. V lost 10 bases and J lost 3, with 15 bases in between.

A few counts support this clone. The chain carries TRBV28 and TRBJ2-7, with TRBD1 matching 11 bases. This CDR3 has 13 residues. The germline V gene has CDR1 MDHEN and CDR2 SYDVKM. J gave up 2 bases and V 8 bases, and 2 bases lay outside the gene matches. The CDR3 DNA follows: TGTGCCAGCGGACAGGGGGCGACCTACGAGCAGTACTTC. It yields the protein CASGQGATYEQYF.